This T cell receptor beta chain was captured in a study of OX40 agonist ivuxolimab in advanced cancers. At the level of the study: Prior anti-PD-1, anti-PD-L1 or anti-CTLA-4 therapy was allowed; more than 30% had some. Study observations and caveats: Clonal expansion from baseline to week 6 occurred in both CD4+ and CD8+ T cells.

TCRdb keeps only in-frame clones here, not all; method: immunoSEQ multiplex PCR. The sample includes some 71,000 clones, approximately 91% seen only once; the top ten take 13% to 15%. Concerning this clone: Its cognate antigen is unknown.

The specimen comprised CD4+ or CD8+ T cells sorted from blood, sampled in a trial of the OX40 agonist ivuxolimab. The receptor's source is an adult with an advanced solid tumor such as melanoma, head and neck, liver or kidney cancer.

The CDR3 spells CASSPWTAAEGSSYEQYF. CDR3 nucleotide sequence: TGTGCCAGCAGTCCTTGGACTGCCGCCGAGGGGAGCTCCTACGAGCAGTACTTC. The chain joins TRBV28 to TRBJ2-7; D is perhaps TRBD1 or TRBD2 (5 bases each). V gave up 5 bases and J gave up 0 bases, with 23 bases separating them. Per germline, CDR1 MDHEN and CDR2 SYDVKM. This CDR3 spans 18 amino acids.